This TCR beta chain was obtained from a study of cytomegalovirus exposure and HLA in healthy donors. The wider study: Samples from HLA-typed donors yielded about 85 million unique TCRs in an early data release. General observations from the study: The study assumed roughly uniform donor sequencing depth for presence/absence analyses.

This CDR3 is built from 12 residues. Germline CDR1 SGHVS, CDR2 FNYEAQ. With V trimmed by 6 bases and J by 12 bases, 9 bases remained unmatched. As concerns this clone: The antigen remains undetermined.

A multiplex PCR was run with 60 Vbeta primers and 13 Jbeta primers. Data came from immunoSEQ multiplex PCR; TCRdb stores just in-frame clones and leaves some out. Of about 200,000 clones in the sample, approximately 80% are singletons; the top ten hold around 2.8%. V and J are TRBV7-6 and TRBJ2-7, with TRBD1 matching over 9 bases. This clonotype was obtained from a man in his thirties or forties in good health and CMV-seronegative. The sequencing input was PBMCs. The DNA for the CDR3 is TGTGCCAGCAGTGTTTGGACAGGGGACCTGTACTTC. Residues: CASSVWTGDLYF.